This TCR beta chain was recorded in a study of regulatory T cells in long-lasting Graves disease. The time point here: newly diagnosed GD, antithyroid drugs for less than 3 months. With RNA extracted from PBMCs as input, the TCR library was made. Combining iRepertoire HTBI primers with Arm-PCR of CDR3 regions, the authors built TCR beta libraries. TCRdb recomputed calls from the multiplex PCR reads with MiXCR, one row per CDR3 protein. This sample yields about 530,000 distinct CDR3 sequences, of which around 16% are seen a single time; around 25% belongs to the top ten. V was pared by 6 bases and J by 1 base, with 12 bases between. Germline V lookup: CDR1 KGHSH, CDR2 LQKENI. The CDR3 covers 15 residues. Another study also made use of these data, one on T cells in Graves' hyperthyroidism and ophthalmopathy. That paper states: A median 6.5 months before onset, the model predicted ophthalmopathy.

This specimen was peripheral blood mononuclear cells (PBMCs), taken at new diagnosis, from a patient treated with antithyroid drugs. The V and J genes are TRBV18 and TRBJ1-4; D gene ambiguous. The TCR comes from a middle-aged woman with Graves disease. In DNA form, the CDR3 reads TGTGCCAGCTCGCCTCGAGCAGAAACTAATGAAAAACTGTTTTTT. Protein product: CASSPRAETNEKLFF.